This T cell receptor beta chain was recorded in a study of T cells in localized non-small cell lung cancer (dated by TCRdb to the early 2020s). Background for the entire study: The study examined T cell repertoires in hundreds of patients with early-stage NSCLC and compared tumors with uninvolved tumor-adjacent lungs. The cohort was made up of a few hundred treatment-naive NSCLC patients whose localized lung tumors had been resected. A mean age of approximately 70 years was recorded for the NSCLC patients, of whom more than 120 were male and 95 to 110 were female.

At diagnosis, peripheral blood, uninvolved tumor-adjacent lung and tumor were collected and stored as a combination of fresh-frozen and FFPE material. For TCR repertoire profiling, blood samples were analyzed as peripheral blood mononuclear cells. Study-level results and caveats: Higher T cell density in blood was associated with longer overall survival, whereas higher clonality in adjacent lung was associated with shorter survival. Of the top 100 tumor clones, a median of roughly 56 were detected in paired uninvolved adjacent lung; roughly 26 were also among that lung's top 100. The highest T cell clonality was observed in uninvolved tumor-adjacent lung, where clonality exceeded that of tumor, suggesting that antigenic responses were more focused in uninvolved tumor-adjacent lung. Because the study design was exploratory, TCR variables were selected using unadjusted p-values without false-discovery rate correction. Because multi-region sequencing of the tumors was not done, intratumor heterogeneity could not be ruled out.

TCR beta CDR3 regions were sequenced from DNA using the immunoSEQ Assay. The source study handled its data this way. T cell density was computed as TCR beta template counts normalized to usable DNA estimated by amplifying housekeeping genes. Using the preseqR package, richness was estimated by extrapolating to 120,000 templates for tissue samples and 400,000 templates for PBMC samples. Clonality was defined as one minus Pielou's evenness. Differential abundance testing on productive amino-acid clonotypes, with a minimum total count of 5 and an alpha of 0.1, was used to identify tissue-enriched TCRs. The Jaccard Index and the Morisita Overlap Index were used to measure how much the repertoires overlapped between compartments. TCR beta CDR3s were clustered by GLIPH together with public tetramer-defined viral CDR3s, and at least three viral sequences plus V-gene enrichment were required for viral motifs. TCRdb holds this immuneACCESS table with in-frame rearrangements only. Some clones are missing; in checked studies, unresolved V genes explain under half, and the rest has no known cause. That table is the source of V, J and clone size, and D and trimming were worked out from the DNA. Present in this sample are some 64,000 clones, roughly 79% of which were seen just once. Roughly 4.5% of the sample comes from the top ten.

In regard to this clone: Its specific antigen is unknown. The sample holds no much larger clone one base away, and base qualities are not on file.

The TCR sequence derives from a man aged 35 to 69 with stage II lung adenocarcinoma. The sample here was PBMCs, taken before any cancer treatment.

This receptor carries the CDR3 CASSLDGTGPPYEQYF. The sequenced DNA: TGTGCCAGCAGCTTAGATGGGACAGGGCCCCCCTACGAGCAGTACTTC. The chain uses TRBV7-9 and TRBJ2-7; 9 junctional bases match TRBD1. As encoded in the germline V gene (reference sequence), CDR1 is SEHNR while CDR2 is FQNEAQ. Reading from cysteine to phenylalanine, the CDR3 counts 16 amino acids. Of the read, only the CDR3 DNA is kept; its 48 bases are in frame from base 1. Here V drops 1 base and J drops 2 bases, and the junction holds 6 bases not matched to any gene.